A selection of T cell receptor beta chains follows, all from one sample in a study of shared clonotypes between healthy human individuals. Clones were read by immunoSEQ multiplex PCR, and TCRdb kept only the in-frame ones, dropping some. The sample has over 2 million clones, 85% to 95% seen once. The sample consisted of naive CD8+ T cells sorted from blood. These receptors all come from a man aged 18 to 29 in good health. CDR3s include the opening cysteine and the closing phenylalanine or tryptophan. The D gene is left open where the match is weak. Only part of the rows carry a size: once, few, many, or a class if the clone is expanded.

>NA|TRBJ2-7|NA|TRBV6-1
CASTWESYEQYF
TGTGCCAGCACGTGGGAATCCTACGAGCAGTACTTC
>NA|TRBJ1-1|NA|TRBV27
CASSPGGWAEAFF
TGTGCCAGCAGCCCGGGGGGGTGGGCTGAAGCTTTCTTT
>NA|TRBJ1-1|NA|TRBV4-1
CASSQGFGSTEAFF
TGCGCCAGCAGCCAAGGATTCGGGTCCACTGAAGCTTTCTTT
>NA|TRBJ2-2|NA|TRBV27
CASSLAANTGELFF
TGTGCCAGCAGTTTAGCAGCGAACACCGGGGAGCTGTTTTTT
>NA|TRBJ2-7|NA|TRBV5-6
CASSSHRGLTYEQYF
TGTGCCAGCAGCTCCCACCGGGGGTTAACCTACGAGCAGTACTTC
>NA|TRBJ1-5|once|TRBV4-3
CASSQEHVGVSNQPQHF
TGCGCCAGCAGCCAAGAACACGTCGGAGTTAGCAATCAGCCCCAGCATTTT
>NA|TRBJ2-1|NA|TRBV5-8
CASSLGIYNEQFF
TGTGCCAGCAGCTTGGGTATCTACAATGAGCAGTTCTTC
>TRBD2|TRBJ2-3|NA|TRBV27
CASSYSSGRDTDTQYF
TGTGCCAGCAGTTACTCTAGCGGGAGAGACACAGATACGCAGTATTTT
>TRBD1|TRBJ1-2|NA|TRBV27
CASSYGRSGTGVGYGYTF
TGTGCCAGCAGTTATGGGCGATCCGGGACAGGGGTAGGGTATGGCTACACCTTC
>NA|TRBJ2-7|once|TRBV6-5
CASSYGSGDEQYF
TGTGCCAGCAGTTACGGCTCAGGGGACGAGCAGTACTTC
>NA|TRBJ2-5|NA|TRBV5-8
CASSLGRTGETQYF
TGTGCCAGCAGCTTGGGTAGGACCGGGGAGACCCAGTACTTC
>TRBD1|TRBJ2-3|NA|TRBV7-8
CASSFLDRGADTQYF
TGTGCCAGCAGCTTTCTTGACAGGGGAGCAGATACGCAGTATTTT